The rows below give T cell receptor beta chains drawn from one sample of a study of blood T cell repertoires in COVID-19. The protocol was immunoSEQ multiplex PCR, while the TCRdb copy is restricted to in-frame clones and leaves out a portion. The sample has around 140,000 clones, 70% to 90% seen once. Sequenced material: peripheral blood. Every receptor here comes from a man aged 50-59 years with acute or convalescent COVID-19. Both conserved end residues are part of each CDR3. The order of the fields is D gene, V gene, clone size, J gene, CDR3 protein, CDR3 DNA. A D gene is named only where the DNA matches it firmly. Some rows have no size entry. The others give once, few or many, or a class for an expanded clone.

TRBD1	TRBV7-2	.	TRBJ2-5	CASSFRTGTQETQYF	TGTGCCAGCAGCTTTAGGACAGGGACACAAGAGACCCAGTACTTC
.	TRBV7-9	once	TRBJ1-1	CASSLELGDLAFF	TGTGCCAGCAGCCTGGAACTCGGGGATCTCGCTTTCTTT
TRBD1	TRBV3-1/TRBV3-2	.	TRBJ1-2	CASSQDGPGQGVNGYTF	TGTGCCAGCAGCCAAGATGGCCCGGGACAGGGAGTTAATGGCTACACCTTC
TRBD1	TRBV3-1/TRBV3-2	.	TRBJ2-7	CASSQAGTGNYEQYF	TGTGCCAGCAGCCAAGCCGGGACAGGAAACTACGAGCAGTACTTC
.	TRBV5-6	.	TRBJ1-2	CASSFNNRENYGYTF	TGTGCCAGCAGCTTCAATAACAGAGAGAACTATGGCTACACCTTC
TRBD1	TRBV5-1	.	TRBJ1-1	CASSPKDRVLITEAFF	TGCGCCAGCAGCCCCAAGGACAGGGTGTTGATCACTGAAGCTTTCTTT
.	TRBV11-2	.	TRBJ1-2	CASSLLQGPYGYTF	TGTGCCAGCAGCCTATTACAGGGACCCTATGGCTACACCTTC
TRBD1	TRBV10-2	.	TRBJ1-1	CASSSGTGILRTEAFF	TGCGCCAGCAGCTCCGGGACAGGGATATTGCGGACTGAAGCTTTCTTT
.	TRBV29-1	.	TRBJ1-1	CSAAGQPNTEAFF	TGCAGCGCCGCTGGACAGCCGAACACTGAAGCTTTCTTT
.	TRBV5-4	.	TRBJ2-5	CASSSRDIQETQYF	TGTGCCAGCAGCTCCCGGGACATCCAAGAGACCCAGTACTTC
.	TRBV10-2	.	TRBJ1-1	CATFRTTNTEAFF	TGCGCCACATTCCGGACAACGAACACTGAAGCTTTCTTT
.	TRBV27	.	TRBJ2-4	CASSPGWGQAGLAKNIQYF	TGTGCCAGCAGTCCGGGCTGGGGGCAGGCGGGTTTAGCCAAAAACATTCAGTACTTC
TRBD1	TRBV6-5	.	TRBJ2-4	CATRDRNIQYF	TGTGCCACGAGGGACAGAAACATTCAGTACTTC
.	TRBV5-6	.	TRBJ1-5	CASSSTSEGNQPQHF	TGTGCCAGCAGCTCCACTAGTGAGGGTAATCAGCCCCAGCATTTT
.	TRBV30	.	TRBJ2-1	CAWSGTRGDEQFF	TGTGCCTGGAGTGGTACGCGGGGCGATGAGCAGTTCTTC
TRBD1	TRBV29-1	.	TRBJ1-2	CSVARDRGYGYTF	TGCAGCGTTGCTCGGGACAGGGGCTATGGCTACACCTTC
.	TRBV7-8	.	TRBJ1-3	CASSLAVASGNTIYF	TGTGCCAGCAGCCTTGCCGTAGCCTCTGGAAACACCATATATTTT
.	TRBV9	once	TRBJ2-5	CASSPREGEEETQYF	TGTGCCAGCAGCCCCCGAGAAGGAGAGGAAGAGACCCAGTACTTC
.	TRBV5-1	.	TRBJ1-6	CASSLETGMDSPLHF	TGCGCCAGCAGCTTGGAAACAGGGATGGATTCACCCCTCCACTTT
.	TRBV3-1/TRBV3-2	once	TRBJ1-4	CASSQGARGEKLFF	TGTGCCAGCAGCCAAGGGGCCCGCGGGGAAAAACTGTTTTTT
.	TRBV12-5	.	TRBJ2-2	CASGLVGRRTGELFF	TGTGCTAGTGGTTTGGTAGGCAGGCGCACCGGGGAGCTGTTTTTT
TRBD2	TRBV30	.	TRBJ2-1	CAWSVMAGAYNEQFF	TGTGCCTGGAGTGTTATGGCGGGGGCCTACAATGAGCAGTTCTTC
TRBD2	TRBV5-4	.	TRBJ2-5	CASSSGGASGFTETQYF	TGTGCCAGCAGCTCCGGGGGGGCTAGCGGGTTTACGGAGACCCAGTACTTC
.	TRBV11-2	.	TRBJ1-5	CASSFQGSQPQHF	TGTGCCAGCAGCTTCCAGGGATCCCAGCCCCAGCATTTT
.	TRBV2	.	TRBJ1-1	CASPHDQGIEAFF	TGTGCCAGTCCTCACGACCAGGGGATTGAAGCTTTCTTT
TRBD2	TRBV7-9	.	TRBJ2-7	CASSDPILAGEAYEQYF	TGTGCCAGCAGCGACCCAATACTAGCGGGGGAGGCCTACGAGCAGTACTTC
TRBD1	TRBV5-1	.	TRBJ1-1	CASMGQGIGPVEAFF	TGCGCCAGCATGGGACAGGGGATCGGCCCTGTTGAAGCTTTCTTT
TRBD2	TRBV10-2	.	TRBJ2-7	CASRLTGTSGKSYEQYF	TGCGCCAGCAGATTAACCGGGACTAGCGGGAAGTCCTACGAGCAGTACTTC
.	TRBV2	.	TRBJ1-5	CASSEVVGSNQPQHF	TGTGCCAGCAGTGAAGTTGTCGGGAGCAATCAGCCCCAGCATTTT
.	TRBV18	.	TRBJ1-3	CASSPGGGDTIYF	TGTGCCAGCTCACCCGGGGGTGGTGACACCATATATTTT
TRBD2	TRBV3-1/TRBV3-2	.	TRBJ2-7	CASSSRLAGGEQYF	TGTGCCAGCAGCAGCAGACTAGCGGGGGGGGAGCAGTACTTC
TRBD1	TRBV27	.	TRBJ1-2	CASSLTPPGQLHGYTF	TGTGCCAGCAGTCTCACTCCTCCGGGACAGCTTCATGGCTACACCTTC
.	TRBV3-1/TRBV3-2	once	TRBJ1-6	CASRPKAGMNSPLHF	TGTGCCAGCAGGCCCAAGGCAGGGATGAATTCACCCCTCCACTTT
.	TRBV5-6	.	TRBJ1-1	CASSLGAASGGTEAFF	TGTGCCAGCAGCTTGGGTGCAGCTTCGGGGGGCACTGAAGCTTTCTTT
TRBD1	TRBV6-4	.	TRBJ1-2	CASSVDRGGYGYTF	TGTGCCAGCAGTGTTGACAGGGGAGGCTATGGCTACACCTTC
.	TRBV27	.	TRBJ1-1	CASSLSYTVGNTEAFF	TGTGCCAGCAGTCTAAGTTATACAGTGGGGAACACTGAAGCTTTCTTT
TRBD1	TRBV2	few	TRBJ2-2	CASRAGTGNTGELFF	TGTGCCAGCAGGGCCGGGACAGGGAACACCGGGGAGCTGTTTTTT
TRBD2	TRBV9	.	TRBJ2-3	CASSFVAGAPDTQYF	TGTGCCAGCAGCTTCGTAGCGGGGGCCCCAGATACGCAGTATTTT
TRBD1	TRBV19	once	TRBJ1-5	CASTRQTGGNQPQHF	TGTGCCAGTACCCGACAGACAGGGGGCAATCAGCCCCAGCATTTT
.	TRBV2	few	TRBJ2-3	CASSGQGTDTQYF	TGTGCCAGCAGTGGGCAGGGAACAGATACGCAGTATTTT
.	TRBV5-1	.	TRBJ2-3	CASTPGGHSTDTQYF	TGCGCCAGCACGCCCGGGGGTCATTCCACAGATACGCAGTATTTT
.	TRBV29-1	once	TRBJ2-7	CSVIRWGLGEQYF	TGCAGCGTTATAAGATGGGGCCTCGGCGAGCAGTACTTC
.	TRBV5-4	.	TRBJ1-1	CASSLETGTEAFF	TGTGCCAGCAGCTTGGAAACAGGGACTGAAGCTTTCTTT
.	TRBV2	.	TRBJ2-1	CASSETGGDEQFF	TGTGCCAGCAGTGAGACAGGTGGCGATGAGCAGTTCTTC
.	TRBV20-1	.	TRBJ2-2	CSASAGTDTGELFF	TGCAGTGCTAGTGCGGGAACCGACACCGGGGAGCTGTTTTTT
TRBD2	TRBV5-1	.	TRBJ2-1	CASSLGPGSGRQNEQFF	TGCGCCAGCAGCTTGGGCCCTGGGAGCGGGAGGCAAAATGAGCAGTTCTTC
TRBD1	TRBV6-5	.	TRBJ1-4	CASSSDTGEDEKLFF	TGTGCCAGCAGTTCGGATACAGGGGAGGATGAAAAACTGTTTTTT
TRBD2	TRBV28	.	TRBJ2-1	CASRLSGSSSAEQFF	TGTGCCAGCAGGCTTAGCGGGAGCTCTTCCGCTGAGCAGTTCTTC
.	TRBV20-1	.	TRBJ1-1	CSARRTDEAFF	TGCAGTGCTAGACGAACAGACGAAGCTTTCTTT
.	TRBV12-3/TRBV12-4	once	TRBJ1-1	CASSLDSEAFF	TGTGCCAGCAGTCTTGACAGTGAAGCTTTCTTT
TRBD1	TRBV5-1	.	TRBJ1-6	CASSPGTGGDSPLHF	TGCGCCAGCAGCCCTGGGACAGGGGGTGATTCACCCCTCCACTTT
TRBD2	TRBV4-1	.	TRBJ2-1	CASSQGGLAGFYNEQFF	TGCGCCAGCAGCCAAGGAGGACTAGCGGGGTTCTACAATGAGCAGTTCTTC
.	TRBV7-2	.	TRBJ2-1	CASSSMSGRVNEQFF	TGTGCCAGCAGCTCTATGAGTGGGCGGGTCAATGAGCAGTTCTTC
.	TRBV5-5	.	TRBJ2-2	CASSFNMGGTGELFF	TGTGCCAGCAGCTTTAACATGGGGGGCACCGGGGAGCTGTTTTTT
.	TRBV19	.	TRBJ2-1	CASSSGQNYNEQFF	TGTGCCAGTAGTAGTGGACAGAATTACAATGAGCAGTTCTTC
TRBD2	TRBV2	few	TRBJ2-7	CASSESSGGAYEQYF	TGTGCCAGCAGTGAATCTTCGGGGGGTGCTTACGAGCAGTACTTC
.	TRBV10-3	.	TRBJ1-1	CAIAETRSTEAFF	TGTGCCATCGCCGAGACACGGTCCACTGAAGCTTTCTTT